The 27 T cell receptor beta chains given below trace back to one sample, sequenced in a study of shared clonotypes between healthy human individuals. Clones were sequenced by immunoSEQ multiplex PCR, and TCRdb holds only the in-frame ones, with some missing. The sample has about 990,000 clones, about 84% seen once; the top ten hold 0.6% to 0.7%. Sequenced sample: memory CD4+ T cells from PBMCs. Documented subset: CD45RA-negative fraction. The receptors derive from a man younger than 35 in good health. Some clones in this sample may be carry-over from other donors' samples.

The chain combines TRBV28 with TRBJ2-1; D uncertain. Germline V gene data show CDR1 as MDHEN and CDR2 as SYDVKM. CDR3 size: 12 residues. Trimming cost V 7 bases and J 5 bases, with 9 bases left between them. The chain's CDR3 is CASTGSHNEQFF. CDR3 bases: TGTGCCAGCACCGGATCCCACAATGAGCAGTTCTTC.

The CDR3 DNA sequence: TGTGCCAGCAGCTTGTCCCGATGGGGTTCCTATTCCACAGATACGCAGTATTTT. The encoded protein is CASSLSRWGSYSTDTQYF. The genes are TRBV5-4 and TRBJ2-3; no firm D call. Trimming took off 1 base at V and 2 bases at J, with 20 bases between the two ends. From germline, CDR1 is SGHNT and CDR2 YYREEE (reference sequence). The CDR3 has 18 amino acids.

V is TRBV6-5 and J is TRBJ2-5; perhaps TRBD1 as D (5 bases). Trimming left V 6 bases short and J 0 bases short, with 5 bases between. Germline V gene sequence: CDR1 MNHEY, CDR2 SVGAGI. CDR3 length equals 12 residues. The CDR3: CASRGHQETQYF. The CDR3 DNA reads as TGTGCCAGCAGGGGGCACCAAGAGACCCAGTACTTC.

This chain uses TRBV5-1 with TRBJ2-3, with D tentatively TRBD2 (6 bases). CDR3 length: 15 residues. Between the trimmed V and J ends, which lost 0 bases and 3 bases, there was a span of 11 bases. Germline CDR1 SGHRS, CDR2 YFSETQ. This CDR3 is CASSLDPGETDTQYF. CDR3 DNA sequence: TGCGCCAGCAGCTTGGATCCGGGGGAAACAGATACGCAGTATTTT. The variable domain in full, with the rest retrieved from reference TRBV5-1 and TRBJ2-3, is KAGVTQTPRYLIKTRGQQVTLSCSPISGHRSVSWYQQTPGQGLQFLFEYFSETQRNKGNFPGRFSGRQFSNSRSEMNVSTLELGDSALYLCASSLDPGETDTQYFGPGTRLTVL.

This rearrangement joins TRBV2 to TRBJ2-1; 11 bases are a match to TRBD2. J gave up 10 bases and V 3 bases, and 8 bases lay outside the gene matches. CDR1 is SNHLY and CDR2 is FYNNEI in the germline V gene. The CDR3 length is 15 residues. The CDR3 loop reads CASSELLAGVGEQFF. The CDR3 DNA is TGTGCCAGCAGTGAGTTACTAGCGGGAGTAGGCGAGCAGTTCTTC.

J is TRBJ1-4 and V is TRBV11-2; perhaps TRBD1 as D (5 bases). The V end lost 4 bases, the J end lost 3 bases, and 6 bases lay between the germline ends. The CDR3 sequence is 13 residues long. In germline, CDR1 is SGHAT, CDR2 FQNNGV. CDR3 nucleotide sequence: TGTGCCAGCAGCTCGGGGGCTAATGAAAAACTGTTTTTT. Protein product: CASSSGANEKLFF.

This chain links TRBV9 with TRBJ2-5, with a weak D call TRBD2 (6 bases). This CDR3 is built from 15 residues. V gave up 3 bases and J gave up 2 bases, with 14 bases separating them. Germline loops: CDR1 SGDLS, CDR2 YYNGEE. As DNA, the CDR3 is TGTGCCAGCAGCGCAAGAGGGGACTCTCAAGAGACCCAGTACTTC. This gives the protein CASSARGDSQETQYF. Variable domain in full (rest from reference TRBV9 and TRBJ2-5): DSGVTQTPKHLITATGQRVTLRCSPRSGDLSVYWYQQSLDQGLQFLIQYYNGEERAKGNILERFSAQQFPDLHSELNLSSLELGDSALYFCASSARGDSQETQYFGPGTRLLVL.

The J gene is TRBJ2-3, the V gene TRBV4-1, with D possibly TRBD1 on 5 matching bases. Trimming left V 4 bases short and J 3 bases short, with 14 bases between. The CDR3 is 15 amino acids. Germline CDR1 MGHRA, CDR2 YSYEKL. The CDR3 sequence: CASSLLMGQTDTQYF. DNA for the CDR3: TGCGCCAGCAGCCTACTAATGGGGCAAACAGATACGCAGTATTTT.

This chain joins TRBV30 and TRBJ2-1; D is unresolved. Trimming shortened V by 3 bases and J by 8 bases, and 11 bases separated the two germline ends. The length of the CDR3 is 12 residues. The germline gives CDR1 GTSNPN, CDR2 SVGIG (reference sequence). CDR3 residues: CAWREGWDEQFF. CDR3 DNA sequence: TGTGCCTGGAGGGAAGGGTGGGATGAGCAGTTCTTC.

A single count supports this clone. This rearrangement joins TRBV5-1 to TRBJ2-1, with D perhaps given as TRBD1 or TRBD2 (6 bases each). Trimming took 0 bases from V and 4 from J, leaving 14 bases between them. The CDR3 consists of 16 residues. The germline V gene has CDR1 SGHRS and CDR2 YFSETQ. CDR3 sequence: CASSLEGDSMYNEQFF. Here the CDR3 DNA reads TGCGCCAGCAGCTTGGAGGGGGACTCCATGTACAATGAGCAGTTCTTC.

This chain connects TRBV6-6 to TRBJ1-2, with D possibly TRBD1 on 5 matching bases. V was shortened by 5 bases and J by 5 bases, with 18 bases between the two germline ends. In germline, CDR1 is MNHNY, CDR2 SVGAGI (reference sequence). CDR3 size: 15 residues. The CDR3 is CASSQRIGESYGYTF. In DNA, the CDR3 is TGTGCCAGCAGTCAGCGCATAGGGGAGTCGTATGGCTACACCTTC.

This clone has just one count. J is TRBJ1-2 and V is TRBV6-5; 9 bases match TRBD1. J gave up 4 bases and V 6 bases, and 9 bases lay outside the gene matches. Germline V gene data show CDR1 as MNHEY and CDR2 as SVGAGI. The CDR3 has 15 residues. CDR3 loop: CASRTGTGIAYGYTF. For the CDR3, the DNA is TGTGCCAGCAGAACCGGGACAGGGATCGCCTATGGCTACACCTTC.

V is TRBV11-2 and J is TRBJ1-3, with D possibly TRBD1 on 6 matching bases. Trimming took 5 bases from V and 3 from J, leaving 14 bases between them. CDR3 length equals 15 residues. The germline gives CDR1 SGHAT, CDR2 FQNNGV. CDR3 in DNA: TGTGCCAGCAGCCTGGCGGGGGGCATTGGAAACACCATATATTTT. It specifies CASSLAGGIGNTIYF.

The V and J genes are TRBV5-1 and TRBJ2-7; D not certain. Trimming took off 0 bases at V and 5 bases at J, with 12 bases between the two ends. The CDR3 runs 14 residues. Germline-derived CDR1 and CDR2 are SGHRS and YFSETQ. The CDR3 DNA is TGCGCCAGCAGCTTGGCGACACGTAGGGACGAGCAGTACTTC. Protein product: CASSLATRRDEQYF.

J is TRBJ2-3 and V is TRBV2; a possible D gene is TRBD2 (5 bases). Deletions cut 4 bases from V and 2 bases from J, with 10 bases between. Germline CDR1 and CDR2: SNHLY and FYNNEI. The length of the CDR3 is 14 residues. The CDR3 is CASSVSSLTDTQYF. The CDR3 DNA follows: TGTGCCAGCAGTGTGTCTAGCCTCACAGATACGCAGTATTTT.

Concerning this clone: A read error may be the cause here, since a much bigger clone is one base away. Other DNA sequences from this sample encode an identical CDR3 as well. This chain connects TRBV18 to TRBJ2-3, with no clear D. CDR1 and CDR2 (germline): KGHSH, LQKENI. The CDR3 length is 11 residues. The V end lost 1 base, the J end lost 9 bases, and 5 bases lay between the germline ends. The CDR3 spells CASSPRDTQYF. The CDR3 DNA reads TGTGCCAGCTCACCACGAGACACGCAGTATTTT.

A single count supports this clone. V and J are TRBV27 and TRBJ1-1; D ambiguous. The length of the CDR3 is 19 residues. Trimming took 6 bases from V and 1 from J, leaving 27 bases between them. The germline V gene encodes CDR1 MNHEY and CDR2 SMNVEV (reference sequence). The CDR3 DNA is TGTGCCAGCAGCCCGAGGGTGTTCCTGGGTGGGCAGAGGAACACTGAAGCTTTCTTT. It translates to CASSPRVFLGGQRNTEAFF.

The CDR3 DNA is TGTGCCAGCAGCGTAATTATCCGGGATTCATTTAATCAGCCCCAGCATTTT. Translation: CASSVIIRDSFNQPQHF. The chain is built from TRBV9 and TRBJ1-5; no definite D call. V was trimmed by 1 base and J by 4 bases, leaving 18 bases between them. Germline loops: CDR1 SGDLS, CDR2 YYNGEE. CDR3 length equals 17 residues.

Written as DNA, the CDR3 is TGTGCCAGCAGCGCCCCGGGACTAAGCACAGATACGCAGTATTTT. As protein: CASSAPGLSTDTQYF. This chain uses TRBV7-9 with TRBJ2-3, with 7 bases aligning to TRBD2. Germline assignment: CDR1 SEHNR and CDR2 FQNEAQ (reference sequence). The length of the CDR3 is 15 residues. After removal of 5 bases from V and 0 bases from J, the junction contained 5 bases not matched to a gene.

The chain couples TRBV6-5 to TRBJ2-1; perhaps TRBD2 as D (7 bases). This CDR3 contains 15 residues. Germline V gene data show CDR1 as MNHEY and CDR2 as SVGAGI. Trimming cost V 7 bases and J 8 bases, with 21 bases left between them. CDR3 nucleotides: TGTGCCAGCACCTTACGTCCGGGGGGCGGGGATGAGCAGTTCTTC. Encoded protein: CASTLRPGGGDEQFF.

In regard to this clone: The same CDR3 can be traced to other DNA sequences in this sample. The gene calls are TRBV29-1 and TRBJ1-5; D unclear. Germline V gene data show CDR1 as SQVTM and CDR2 as ANQGSEA. The CDR3 extends over 12 amino acids. Trimming stripped 4 bases from V and 1 base from J, with 5 bases between. Here the CDR3 DNA reads TGCAGCGTTGGAACAAGCAATCAGCCCCAGCATTTT. Translation: CSVGTSNQPQHF.

The chain uses TRBV2 and TRBJ2-5, with 7 bases that match TRBD1. In germline, CDR1 is SNHLY, CDR2 FYNNEI. Trimming cost V 9 bases and J 5 bases; bases outside gene matches: 9. CDR3 size: 13 residues. In DNA form, the CDR3 reads TGTGCCAGACGGACAGGTTCAGGGGAGACCCAGTACTTC. Its protein is CARRTGSGETQYF.

As DNA, the CDR3 is TGTGCCAGCAGTCGGACGGGGTCGTTTGACAATCAGCCCCAGCATTTT. Translating it yields CASSRTGSFDNQPQHF. The chain recombines TRBV27 with TRBJ1-5; D call uncertain. Germline values: CDR1 MNHEY, CDR2 SMNVEV (reference sequence). Trimming shortened V by 5 bases and J by 3 bases, and 17 bases separated the two germline ends. The CDR3 is 16 amino acids.

This chain uses TRBV10-3 with TRBJ2-7, with TRBD1 as a possible D gene (6 bases). V was shortened by 6 bases and J by 4 bases, with 13 bases between the two germline ends. Germline V lookup: CDR1 ENHRY, CDR2 SYGVKD. CDR3 length: 13 residues. Written as DNA, the CDR3 is TGTGCCATCAGGCCCCAGGGGAGATACGAGCAGTACTTC. Residues: CAIRPQGRYEQYF.

This clone was observed a few times. The chain uses TRBV28 and TRBJ1-1, with D unclear. Germline V lookup: CDR1 MDHEN, CDR2 SYDVKM. The length of the CDR3 is 13 residues. The ends were cut back, 6 bases at V and 6 bases at J, with 14 bases in the middle. This CDR3 is CASSPPAVAEAFF. Here the CDR3 DNA reads TGTGCCAGCAGCCCGCCGGCTGTCGCTGAAGCTTTCTTT.

V and J are TRBV5-1 and TRBJ2-7; 9 bases align to TRBD1. V was pared by 1 base and J by 6 bases, with 5 bases of the junction left unmatched. Germline CDR1 reads SGHRS; CDR2 reads YFSETQ. CDR3 length equals 14 residues. The CDR3 protein is CASSLTTGGFEQYF. The CDR3 DNA is TGCGCCAGCAGCTTGACGACAGGGGGGTTCGAGCAGTACTTC.

As concerns this clone: This CDR3 is also generated by other DNA sequences in the sample. V gene TRBV28 combines with J gene TRBJ1-1; the D is unclear. Trimming removed 1 base from V and 1 base from J, with 7 bases in between. Germline V gives CDR1 MDHEN, CDR2 SYDVKM. This CDR3 spans 14 amino acids. DNA of the CDR3: TGTGCCAGCAGTTTATACCGCCAGAACACTGAAGCTTTCTTT. This translates into CASSLYRQNTEAFF. The entire variable domain, with the rest obtained from reference TRBV28 and TRBJ1-1, is as follows: DVKVTQSSRYLVKRTGEKVFLECVQDMDHENMFWYRQDPGLGLRLIYFSYDVKMKEKGDIPEGYSVSREKKERFSLILESASTNQTSMYLCASSLYRQNTEAFFGQGTRLTVV.